This T cell receptor (beta chain) was captured by sequencing in a study of shared clonotypes between healthy human individuals. Whole-study results and caveats: As a rule, naive subsets had a larger estimated richness than memory subsets.

Investigators spread the genomic DNA of each subset evenly over several immunoSEQ plates. Clones were read by immunoSEQ multiplex PCR, and TCRdb kept only the in-frame ones, dropping some. The sample gives nearly 2 million clones, over 85% of which show up once; 0.95% to 1.5% is in the top ten. Trimming stripped 8 bases from V and 2 bases from J, with 10 bases between. Germline V lookup: CDR1 MNHNS, CDR2 SASEGT. CDR3 size: 13 residues. Details on this clone: The antigen is undetermined.

CD45RO-negative, CCR7-positively selected cells formed the naive CD8 fraction, excluding terminally differentiated effector memory CD45RA+ cells. All donors were Caucasian adults living in Nashville, Tennessee. Material for sequencing was naive CD8+ T cells sorted from blood. The chain joins TRBV6-1 to TRBJ1-5; D might be TRBD1 (5 bases). This TCR came from a young man in good health. The CDR3 DNA sequence: TGTGCCAGCGGGGCGGAAGGCAATCAGCCCCAGCATTTT. This sequence encodes CASGAEGNQPQHF.